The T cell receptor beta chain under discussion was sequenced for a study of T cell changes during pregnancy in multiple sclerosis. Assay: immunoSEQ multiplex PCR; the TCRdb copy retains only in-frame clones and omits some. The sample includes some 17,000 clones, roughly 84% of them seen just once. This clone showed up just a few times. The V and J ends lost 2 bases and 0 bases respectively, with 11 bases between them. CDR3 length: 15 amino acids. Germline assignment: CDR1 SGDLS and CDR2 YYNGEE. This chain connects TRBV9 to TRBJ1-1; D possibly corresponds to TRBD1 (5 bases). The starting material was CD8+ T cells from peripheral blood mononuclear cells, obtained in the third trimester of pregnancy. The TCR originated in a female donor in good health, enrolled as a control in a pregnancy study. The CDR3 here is CASSVTAVMNTEAFF. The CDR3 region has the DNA TGTGCCAGCAGCGTGACAGCTGTAATGAACACTGAAGCTTTCTTT.